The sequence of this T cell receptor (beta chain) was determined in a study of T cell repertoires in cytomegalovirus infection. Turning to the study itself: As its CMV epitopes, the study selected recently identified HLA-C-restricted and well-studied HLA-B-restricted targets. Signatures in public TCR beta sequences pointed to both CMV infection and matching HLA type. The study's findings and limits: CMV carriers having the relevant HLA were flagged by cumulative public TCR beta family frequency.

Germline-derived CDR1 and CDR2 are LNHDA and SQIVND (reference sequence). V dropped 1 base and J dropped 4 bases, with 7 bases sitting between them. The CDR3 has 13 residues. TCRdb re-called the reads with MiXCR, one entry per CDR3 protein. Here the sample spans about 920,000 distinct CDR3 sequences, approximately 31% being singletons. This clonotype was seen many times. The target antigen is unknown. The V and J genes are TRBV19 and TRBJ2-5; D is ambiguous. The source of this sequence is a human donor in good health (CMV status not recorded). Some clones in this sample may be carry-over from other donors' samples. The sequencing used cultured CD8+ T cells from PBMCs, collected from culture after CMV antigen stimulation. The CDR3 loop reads CASSIVGRETQYF. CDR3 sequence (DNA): TGTGCCAGTAGTATAGTGGGCAGAGAGACCCAGTACTTC.